The source of this T cell receptor beta chain is a study of T cell changes during pregnancy in multiple sclerosis. This table comes from immunoSEQ multiplex PCR, and its TCRdb copy is limited to in-frame clones, with some not included. This sample has tens of thousands of clones, with about 92% found just once. This CDR3 contains 16 residues. The J segment lost 2 bases and the V segment lost 5 bases, leaving 10 bases of the junction unmatched. From germline, CDR1 is SGHTA and CDR2 FQGNSA. The chain carries TRBV7-2 and TRBJ2-3; 7 nucleotides align to TRBD1. Specimen: peripheral blood, collected in the first trimester of pregnancy. The TCR originated in a female donor in good health, enrolled as a control in a pregnancy study. CDR3 protein: CASSDSPGQTTDTQYF. In DNA form, the CDR3 reads TGTGCCAGCAGCGATTCCCCGGGACAGACCACAGATACGCAGTATTTT.